This TCR beta chain was documented in a study of graft-versus-host responses after intestinal transplantation. Study-wide context: Multivisceral, liver-intestinal, or isolated intestinal grafts were transplanted into recipients. The recipients all started with anti-thymocyte globulin induction and then took tacrolimus and steroids for about three years.

The CDR3 runs 14 residues. CDR1 and CDR2 (germline): SGHDT, YYEEEE. V was clipped by 4 bases and J by 1 base, with 9 bases between them. Study results and caveats: Association was observed between peak circulating GvH clone levels and early post-transplant HvG declines.

TCRdb keeps only in-frame clones here, not all; method: immunoSEQ multiplex PCR. The sample shows around 110,000 clones, more than 90% of them seen only once. A note on this clone: Its antigen is as yet unknown.

J is TRBJ1-5 and V is TRBV5-6, with D uncertain. The sequences come from unstimulated CD4+ T cells sorted from spleen or lymph node cells, collected before transplant. The clonotype originates from a human donor who was the organ donor for an intestinal transplant. The CDR3 sequence: CASSPEGSNQPQHF. The CDR3 nucleotides read TGTGCCAGCAGCCCGGAAGGAAGCAATCAGCCCCAGCATTTT.